This T cell receptor beta chain was recorded in a study of human T cells and chemical hapten exposure. About this clonotype: The target antigen is unknown.

The study, taken as a whole, reports: The presence of alopecia in the donors means their immune response may differ from healthy people's.

What the library attached to individual cDNA molecules were unique molecular identifiers. TCRdb fed the RACE reads into MiXCR, producing one record per CDR3 protein. Of some 70,000 distinct CDR3 sequences in the sample, about 31% are singletons; the top ten hold about 8.9%. V lost 5 bases and J 7 bases, leaving 15 bases between the germline ends. The CDR3 is made up of 14 amino acids. This sample's time point: patch test 1, 2 weeks after DPC sensitization. Treatment given: therapeutic diphenylcyclopropenone sensitization with weekly scalp DPC. The J gene is TRBJ2-1, the V gene TRBV12-3 or TRBV12-4; maybe TRBD2 (5 bases). This TCR derives from a man aged 40-55 years with alopecia areata. Some clones in this sample may be carry-over from other donors' samples. Sequenced here: whole blood, sampled in connection with sensitization to the hapten diphenylcyclopropenone (DPC). The CDR3 spells CASSHRLKKNEQFF. CDR3 sequence (DNA): TGTGCCAGCAGTCATAGACTAAAAAAGAATGAGCAGTTCTTC.